This is a list of T cell receptor beta chains from one sample in a study of T cell repertoires in cytomegalovirus infection. MiXCR, run by TCRdb on the reads, gives a single entry per CDR3 protein. The sample yields fewer than 250,000 distinct CDR3 sequences, roughly 22% seen once. The sample consisted of CD8+ T cells from PBMCs. Receptors originate from a human donor in good health (CMV status not recorded). Some clones in this sample may be carry-over from other donors' samples. Both conserved end residues are part of each CDR3. The D gene is left open where the match is weak. The size field is filled for only some rows; it gives once, few, many or a size class.

j_call | v_call | cdr3_length | d_call | clone_size | cdr3_aa | cdr3_nt
TRBJ1-2 | TRBV29-1 | 11 | - | few | CSVDRENGYTF | TGCAGCGTTGACAGGGAGAATGGCTACACCTTC
TRBJ2-3 | TRBV14 | 18 | TRBD2 | - | CASSQERSRGVLAGKQYF | TGTGCCAGCAGCCAAGAACGCTCTCGGGGCGTACTAGCGGGGAAGCAGTATTTT
TRBJ2-1 | TRBV7-9 | 13 | TRBD1 | - | CASSSRDSNEQFF | TGTGCCAGCAGCTCCCGGGACAGCAATGAGCAGTTCTTC
TRBJ1-2 | TRBV6-6 | 15 | - | - | CASSYISAGNYGYTF | TGTGCCAGCAGTTACATTTCCGCAGGAAACTATGGCTACACCTTC
TRBJ2-7 | TRBV7-2 | 13 | - | few | CASSHTGSYEQYF | TGTGCCAGCAGCCACACAGGGTCCTACGAGCAGTACTTC
TRBJ1-1 | TRBV20-1 | 15 | - | - | CSLLGGGKVNTEAFF | TGCAGTCTCCTGGGGGGGGGCAAGGTGAACACTGAAGCTTTCTTT
TRBJ2-1 | TRBV6-5 | 15 | TRBD2 | few | CASSYGLAGVDEQFF | TGTGCCAGCAGTTACGGGCTAGCGGGGGTAGATGAGCAGTTCTTC
TRBJ2-7 | TRBV28 | 13 | TRBD1 | - | CASTGQGNYEQYF | TGTGCCAGCACCGGACAGGGGAATTACGAGCAGTACTTC
TRBJ2-5 | TRBV7-7 | 21 | TRBD2 | - | CASSPGLAGGPVGSYQETQYF | TGTGCCAGCAGCCCCGGACTAGCGGGGGGTCCTGTCGGATCGTACCAAGAGACCCAGTACTTC
TRBJ2-7 | TRBV15 | 15 | TRBD1 | - | CATSLGQGSLYEQYF | TGTGCCACCAGCTTAGGACAGGGGTCCCTCTACGAGCAGTACTTC
TRBJ1-6 | TRBV7-6 | 17 | - | many | CASSLSWRVVGSSPLHF | TGTGCCAGCAGCTTATCATGGCGGGTAGTGGGATCTTCACCCCTCCACTTT
TRBJ2-3 | TRBV12-3/TRBV12-4 | 15 | - | - | CASSPTKIPTDTQYF | TGTGCCAGCAGTCCTACTAAAATTCCCACAGATACGCAGTATTTT